The 27 T cell receptor beta chains presented below share a single source sample, sequenced in a study of OX40 agonist ivuxolimab in advanced cancers. Clones were sequenced by immunoSEQ multiplex PCR, and TCRdb holds only the in-frame ones, with some missing. The table shows around 22,000 clones, with about four fifths occurring only once. The input for sequencing was CD4+ or CD8+ T cells sorted from blood, taken in a trial of the OX40 agonist ivuxolimab. These receptor sequences come from an adult with an advanced solid tumor such as melanoma, head and neck, liver or kidney cancer.

The rearrangement links TRBV5-5 to TRBJ1-5; 8 nucleotides match TRBD1. Trimming cost V 4 bases and J 2 bases; bases outside gene matches: 2. The length of the CDR3 is 14 residues. Germline V gene data show CDR1 as SGHKS and CDR2 as YYEKEE (reference sequence). CDR3 sequence reads: CASSTTGGNQPQHF. CDR3 nucleotides: TGTGCCAGCAGCACGACAGGGGGCAATCAGCCCCAGCATTTT.

The chain uses TRBV11-3 and TRBJ1-3; D is perhaps TRBD1 (6 bases). V was pared by 0 bases and J by 5 bases, with 20 bases between. In germline, CDR1 is SGHNT, CDR2 YENEEA. The CDR3 has 18 residues. CDR3 in amino acids: CASSLDPGVQGRRNTIYF. In DNA, the CDR3 is TGTGCCAGCAGCTTAGATCCTGGCGTGCAGGGGCGGAGAAACACCATATATTTT.

The J gene is TRBJ1-2, the V gene TRBV19; D call uncertain. Germline V gene lookup returns CDR1 LNHDA and CDR2 SQIVND (reference sequence). V was cut by 5 bases and J by 5 bases, with 15 bases left in between. This CDR3 has 14 amino acids. This CDR3 reads CASSPGSSPYGYTF. The CDR3 nucleotides read TGTGCCAGTAGTCCCGGGAGTTCGCCATATGGCTACACCTTC. Supplemented by reference TRBV19 and TRBJ1-2, the full variable domain reads DGGITQSPKYLFRKEGQNVTLSCEQNLNHDAMYWYRQDPGQGLRLIYYSQIVNDFQKGDIAEGYSVSREKKESFPLTVTSAQKNPTAFYLCASSPGSSPYGYTFGSGTRLTVV.

The chain employs TRBV7-9 and TRBJ2-3; weak D call: TRBD2 (6 bases). There are 14 residues in the CDR3. V shed 7 bases and J shed 0 bases, with 11 bases lying between them. From germline, CDR1 is SEHNR and CDR2 FQNEAQ (reference sequence). The CDR3 loop reads CASNQRVSTDTQYF. The DNA of the CDR3 is TGTGCCAGCAACCAGCGGGTTAGCACAGATACGCAGTATTTT.

This rearrangement joins TRBV2 to TRBJ1-2; D perhaps matches TRBD1 (5 bases). The CDR3 runs 14 residues. Trimming shortened V by 11 bases and J by 7 bases, and 23 bases separated the two germline ends. Germline V lookup: CDR1 SNHLY, CDR2 FYNNEI. The CDR3 DNA is TGTGCCGAATCCCCCCGGGACGGTACAGGTGGCTACACCTTC. Encoded protein: CAESPRDGTGGYTF.

The chain uses TRBV28 and TRBJ1-2; 7 bases map to TRBD1. The germline CDR1 and CDR2 sequences are MDHEN and SYDVKM. CDR3 size: 15 residues. The V segment lost 1 base and the J segment 6 bases; nucleotides outside the gene matches: 8. This CDR3 is CASSLSPEGADGYTF. The CDR3 nucleotides read TGTGCCAGCAGTTTATCCCCTGAGGGGGCTGATGGCTACACCTTC.

V is TRBV19 and J is TRBJ1-1, with 8 bases matching TRBD1. The germline gives CDR1 LNHDA, CDR2 SQIVND (reference sequence). With V trimmed by 6 bases and J by 1 base, 4 bases remained unmatched. The CDR3 extends over 14 amino acids. CDR3: CASSLGTGNTEAFF. The CDR3 region has the DNA TGTGCCAGTAGCCTCGGGACAGGGAACACTGAAGCTTTCTTT.

The chain has TRBV28 and TRBJ2-7; perhaps TRBD1 as D (6 bases). V lost 3 bases to trimming and J lost 0 bases, with 15 bases between them. This CDR3 contains 16 residues. Germline values: CDR1 MDHEN, CDR2 SYDVKM. CDR3: CASSFNLGAGSYEQYF. CDR3 DNA sequence: TGTGCCAGCAGTTTTAATTTGGGGGCCGGCTCCTACGAGCAGTACTTC.

This clone was seen only once. The rearrangement links TRBV7-8 to TRBJ2-7, with 7 bases that match TRBD1. Germline CDR1 SGHVS, CDR2 FQNEAQ. V lost 6 bases and J lost 0; bases outside the gene matches: 2. The CDR3 totals 13 residues. The CDR3 nucleotides read TGTGCCAGCAGACGGGACAGCTCCTACGAGCAGTACTTC. It translates to CASRRDSSYEQYF. Based on the CDR3 plus reference TRBV7-8 and TRBJ2-7, the full variable domain is GAGVSQSPRYKVAKRGQDVALRCDPISGHVSLFWYQQALGQGPEFLTYFQNEAQLDKSGLPSDRFFAERPEGSVSTLKIQRTQQEDSAVYLCASRRDSSYEQYFGPGTRLTVT.

The rearrangement links TRBV5-4 to TRBJ1-5; perhaps TRBD1 as D (5 bases). This CDR3 has 14 amino acids. Trimming pared 2 bases from V and 5 bases from J, leaving 11 bases between. The germline CDR1 and CDR2 sequences are SGHNT and YYREEE (reference sequence). CDR3 in amino acids: CASSFLGGDQPQHF. Written as DNA, the CDR3 is TGTGCCAGCAGCTTCCTCGGGGGTGATCAGCCCCAGCATTTT.

This clone was counted a few times. The genes are TRBV2 and TRBJ2-1; 11 nucleotides match TRBD1. The J segment lost 3 bases and the V segment lost 3 bases, leaving 10 bases of the junction unmatched. Germline assignment: CDR1 SNHLY and CDR2 FYNNEI. The CDR3 has 18 amino acids. DNA for the CDR3: TGTGCCAGCAGTGACCCCGGACAGGGGGCCAGACTCTACAATGAGCAGTTCTTC. This codes for CASSDPGQGARLYNEQFF.

J is TRBJ2-3 and V is TRBV2; 7 nucleotides agree with TRBD2. The CDR3 runs 15 residues. The J segment lost 6 bases and the V segment lost 0 bases, leaving 6 bases of the junction unmatched. CDR1 is SNHLY, CDR2 FYNNEI, per germline. The chain's CDR3 is CASSEAPTTSDTQYF. DNA of the CDR3: TGTGCCAGCAGTGAAGCGCCCACGACTAGCGATACGCAGTATTTT.

A few counts support this clone. The chain is built from TRBV21-1 and TRBJ2-5; TRBD2, as called in the table, went unchecked against the DNA. TRBV21-1 is annotated as a pseudogene. There are 14 residues in the CDR3. The CDR3 DNA reads as TGTGCCAGCAGCCCCCGCAGCGAACAAGAGACCCAGTACTTC. This translates into CASSPRSEQETQYF.

This sequence joins TRBV10-3 and TRBJ1-3; D not certain. The CDR3 loop spans 15 amino acids. Germline values: CDR1 ENHRY, CDR2 SYGVKD. Trimming stripped 11 bases from V and 0 bases from J, with 17 bases between. The CDR3 DNA reads TGTGCCGCCTACCCCGACGGTAACTCTGGAAACACCATATATTTT. Residues: CAAYPDGNSGNTIYF.

The rearrangement joins TRBV11-2 to TRBJ2-3; 7 nucleotides agree with TRBD2. V shed 5 bases and J 6 bases; nucleotides not matched to a gene: 8. The CDR3 has 14 amino acids. Germline V gene lookup returns CDR1 SGHAT and CDR2 FQNNGV. The CDR3 sequence: CASSLLSGVDTQYF. The CDR3 DNA reads TGTGCCAGCAGCCTCCTGAGCGGGGTTGATACGCAGTATTTT.

V and J are TRBV7-8 and TRBJ2-2; D is ambiguous. The CDR3 is 15 residues long. Trimming took off 0 bases at V and 6 bases at J, with 11 bases between the two ends. The germline V gene encodes CDR1 SGHVS and CDR2 FQNEAQ. CDR3 sequence reads: CASSLAVPLAGELFF. CDR3 DNA sequence: TGTGCCAGCAGCTTAGCGGTCCCTTTGGCCGGGGAGCTGTTTTTT.

This CDR3 is CASSVALLRRERAQYF. Written as DNA, the CDR3 is TGTGCCAGCAGCGTAGCTTTACTTCGTCGAGAACGAGCCCAGTACTTC. The gene calls are TRBV9 and TRBJ2-5; no clear D gene. Trimming removed 0 bases at V and 9 bases at J, with 21 bases between. From germline, CDR1 is SGDLS and CDR2 YYNGEE. The CDR3 sequence is 16 residues long.

This chain connects TRBV14 to TRBJ2-3; no firm D call. CDR3 length: 15 amino acids. Looked up from germline, CDR1 is SGHDN and CDR2 is FVKESK. Deletions cut 0 bases from V and 2 bases from J, with 9 bases between. The CDR3 protein is CASSQERIFTDTQYF. The CDR3 DNA is TGTGCCAGCAGCCAAGAGAGAATATTCACAGATACGCAGTATTTT.

The V and J genes are TRBV18 and TRBJ2-1; TRBD2 aligns across 11 bases. Germline assignment: CDR1 KGHSH and CDR2 LQKENI. The junction had 4 bases not matched to a gene; V was cut back by 6 bases and J by 3 bases. The CDR3 consists of 15 residues. The CDR3 DNA sequence: TGTGCCAGCTCGCCTACTAGCGGGGGCTACAATGAGCAGTTCTTC. This encodes CASSPTSGGYNEQFF.

This clone appeared a single time. CDR3 residues: CASSTDSRNTGELFF. The DNA for the CDR3 is TGTGCCAGCAGCACAGACAGCCGAAACACCGGGGAGCTGTTTTTT. The chain carries TRBV21-1 and TRBJ2-2; the DNA was not compared with TRBD1, the D call given in the table. TRBV21-1 is given as a pseudogene. CDR3 size: 15 residues.

The chain combines TRBV27 with TRBJ1-1; a possible D gene is TRBD1 (5 bases). Germline CDR1 reads MNHEY; CDR2 reads SMNVEV (reference sequence). V lost 1 base and J 6 bases, leaving 9 bases between the germline ends. This CDR3 is built from 13 residues. This chain's CDR3 is CASSLYPQAEAFF. CDR3 in DNA: TGTGCCAGCAGTTTATATCCACAGGCTGAAGCTTTCTTT.

The chain links TRBV19 to TRBJ2-7; a weak D match, TRBD2 (5 bases). V dropped 3 bases and J dropped 0 bases, with 6 bases sitting between them. CDR3 size: 13 residues. Germline V gene lookup returns CDR1 LNHDA and CDR2 SQIVND (reference sequence). The CDR3 DNA is TGTGCCAGTAGTATGGGGAGCTCCTACGAGCAGTACTTC. Its translation: CASSMGSSYEQYF.

This clone was observed once. This sequence joins TRBV27 and TRBJ2-1, with 10 bases matching TRBD1. Germline CDR1 is MNHEY and CDR2 is SMNVEV (reference sequence). With 2 bases clipped from V and 4 bases from J, the junction kept 2 bases outside the gene matches. This CDR3 is built from 15 residues. The CDR3 region has the DNA TGTGCCAGCAGTTTAAGACAGGGGGCTTACAATGAGCAGTTCTTC. Translated: CASSLRQGAYNEQFF.

The chain has TRBV6-6 and TRBJ2-4; maybe TRBD2 (6 bases). Germline V CDR1 and CDR2: MNHNY, SVGAGI (reference sequence). Trimming shortened V by 2 bases and J by 10 bases, and 12 bases separated the two germline ends. The CDR3 sequence is 13 residues long. The CDR3 nucleotides are TGTGCCAGCAGTTACGGCAGGGAGGCTATTCAGTACTTC. It is translated as CASSYGREAIQYF.

The V and J genes are TRBV5-8 and TRBJ2-1; TRBD1 agrees at 7 bases. V shed 0 bases, J shed 16 bases, and the junction held 7 bases outside the gene matches. CDR1 is SGHTS and CDR2 is YDEGEE in the germline V gene. CDR3 length: 12 residues. CDR3 residues: CASSLGTTGNFF. The CDR3 DNA follows: TGTGCCAGCAGCTTGGGAACGACAGGGAACTTCTTC.

The chain couples TRBV11-2 to TRBJ1-5; D remains unclear. The CDR3 covers 15 residues. Trimming took off 0 bases at V and 3 bases at J, with 9 bases between the two ends. Germline values: CDR1 SGHAT, CDR2 FQNNGV. CDR3 in DNA: TGTGCCAGCAGCTTAGAGGCGGGTCCCAATCAGCCCCAGCATTTT. Residues: CASSLEAGPNQPQHF.

The genes are TRBV30 and TRBJ2-7; possibly TRBD1 for D (5 bases). V shed 0 bases and J shed 7 bases, with 22 bases lying between them. This CDR3 contains 16 residues. CDR1 is GTSNPN, CDR2 SVGIG, per germline (reference sequence). The CDR3, as DNA: TGTGCCTGGAGTGTACCGTGGGGCAGGGCCTCGTGGGAGCAGTACTTC. Translation gives CAWSVPWGRASWEQYF.